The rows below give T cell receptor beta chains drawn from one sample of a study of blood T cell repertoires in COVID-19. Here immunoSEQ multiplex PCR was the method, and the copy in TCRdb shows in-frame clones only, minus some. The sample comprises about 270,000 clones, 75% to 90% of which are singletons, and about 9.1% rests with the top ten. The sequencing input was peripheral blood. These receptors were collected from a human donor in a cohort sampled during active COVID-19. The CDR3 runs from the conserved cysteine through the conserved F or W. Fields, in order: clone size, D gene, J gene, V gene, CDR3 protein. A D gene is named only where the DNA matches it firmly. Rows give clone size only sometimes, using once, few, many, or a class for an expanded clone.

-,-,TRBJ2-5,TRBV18,CASSQWQNQETQYF
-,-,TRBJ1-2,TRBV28,CASSLAGNYGYTF
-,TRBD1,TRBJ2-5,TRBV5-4,CASSSATGVTETQYF
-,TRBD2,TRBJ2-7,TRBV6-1,CASRTSGSSHEQYF
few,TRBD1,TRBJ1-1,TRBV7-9,CASSTGENPGDF
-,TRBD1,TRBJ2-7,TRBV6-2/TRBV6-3,CASSYSAGGEQYF
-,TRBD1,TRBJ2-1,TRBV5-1,CASSLPGTGRGDEQFF
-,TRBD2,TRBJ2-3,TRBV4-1,CASSIRLAGGLRTDTQYF
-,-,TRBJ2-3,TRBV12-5,CASDLGGPHGSDTQYF
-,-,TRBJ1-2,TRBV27,CASRDSREVFGYTF
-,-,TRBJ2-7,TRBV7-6,CASSFALGGTASYEQYF
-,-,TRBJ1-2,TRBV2,CASRGGGSSYGYTF
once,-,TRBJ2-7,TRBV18,CASSPGAGPYEQYF
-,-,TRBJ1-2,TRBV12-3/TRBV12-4,CASSTGAGYTF
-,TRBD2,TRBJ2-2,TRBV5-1,CASRGLAEGGELFF
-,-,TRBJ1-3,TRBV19,CASAEDSSGNTIYF
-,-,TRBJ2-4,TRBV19,CASSITAGGAKNIQYF
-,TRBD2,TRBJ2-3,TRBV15,CATSRGAGATDTQYF
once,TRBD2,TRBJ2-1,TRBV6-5,CASKGTITYNEQFF
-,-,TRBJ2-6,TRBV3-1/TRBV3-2,CASSQSVSGANVLTF
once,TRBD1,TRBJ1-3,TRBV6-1,CASSSPTGVTDF